The 2 T cell receptor beta chains in this list originate from one sample, sequenced in a study of cytomegalovirus exposure and HLA in healthy donors. Primers included in the PCR were 60 Vbeta and 13 Jbeta primers. Only in-frame clones appear in the TCRdb table, and some are missing; sequencing was by immunoSEQ multiplex PCR. The profile covers some 150,000 clones, with 80% appearing a single time and 1.2% taken by the ten largest. Sequenced input: PBMCs. These receptors were collected from a female donor in good health and CMV-seronegative.

V and J are TRBV4-1 and TRBJ2-3; no definite D call. The CDR3 is 13 amino acids. The germline V gene encodes CDR1 MGHRA and CDR2 YSYEKL. Between the trimmed V and J ends, which lost 8 bases and 4 bases, there was a span of 13 bases. CDR3 in amino acids: CASRLEAADTQYF. CDR3 sequence (DNA): TGCGCCAGCCGTCTTGAAGCTGCAGATACGCAGTATTTT.

Only one count was recorded for this clone. CDR3 coding DNA: TGTGCCAGTAGTCCCCGACTAGGATCCTACGAGCAGTACTTC. Translation gives CASSPRLGSYEQYF. The gene calls are TRBV19 and TRBJ2-7; TRBD2 is a possible D gene (6 bases). CDR3 length equals 14 residues. CDR1 and CDR2 (germline): LNHDA, SQIVND (reference sequence). V was clipped by 5 bases and J by 1 base, with 12 bases between them.